Below are 30 T cell receptor beta chains sequenced from a single sample in a study of blood T cell repertoires in COVID-19. The assay was immunoSEQ multiplex PCR, and TCRdb's table has in-frame clones only and misses some. This table has under 250,000 clones, around 85% appearing once. Source material: peripheral blood. These receptors all stem from a woman older than 75 with acute or convalescent COVID-19.

This chain links TRBV5-1 with TRBJ2-1; 10 bases match TRBD1. The CDR3 covers 17 residues. From germline, CDR1 is SGHRS and CDR2 YFSETQ. V lost 0 bases, J lost 4 bases, and 7 bases stayed unmatched. This CDR3 is CASSLAKGTGAYNEQFF. CDR3 bases: TGCGCCAGCAGCTTGGCGAAGGGGACAGGGGCGTACAATGAGCAGTTCTTC.

The CDR3 nucleotides read TGTGCCAGCAGTCAATCCTGGCCGGGAGGCTACACCTTC. Protein product: CASSQSWPGGYTF. The chain links TRBV7-2 to TRBJ1-2; D is unresolved. Trimming left V 6 bases short and J 8 bases short, with 16 bases between. The germline V gene has CDR1 SGHTA and CDR2 FQGNSA. The CDR3 is 13 amino acids.

This chain links TRBV10-3 with TRBJ2-7; 8 positions match TRBD2. From germline, CDR1 is ENHRY and CDR2 SYGVKD. This CDR3 has 11 residues. The CDR3 is CTAGEGHEQYF. The CDR3 DNA reads as TGTACAGCGGGGGAAGGGCACGAGCAGTACTTC.

The V gene is TRBV2, the J gene TRBJ1-1, with 10 bases aligning to TRBD1. The CDR3 sequence is 13 residues long. V dropped 4 bases and J dropped 8; count of bases not matched to a gene: 4. Germline assignment: CDR1 SNHLY and CDR2 FYNNEI. In DNA, the CDR3 is TGTGCCAGCAGTGCAGACAGGGGGCGGGAAGCTTTCTTT. Translation: CASSADRGREAFF.

This sequence joins TRBV2 and TRBJ1-6, with 8 bases aligning to TRBD1. Germline values: CDR1 SNHLY, CDR2 FYNNEI. The CDR3 runs 15 residues. The J segment lost 10 bases and the V segment lost 6 bases, leaving 11 bases of the junction unmatched. The CDR3 nucleotides read TGTGCCAGCAGCTCCGACAGGGGCGATTTGTCACCCCTCCACTTT. Its translation is CASSSDRGDLSPLHF.

This chain uses TRBV6-1 with TRBJ2-3; D might be TRBD2 (6 bases). Germline loops: CDR1 MNHNS, CDR2 SASEGT. With 1 base removed from V and 0 bases from J, the gap between germline ends came to 11 bases. The CDR3 consists of 16 residues. For the CDR3, the DNA is TGTGCCAGCAGTGAAGTGTCCGGGACTAGCACAGATACGCAGTATTTT. This gives the protein CASSEVSGTSTDTQYF.

The chain is built from TRBV2 and TRBJ1-1; no reliable D call. With 7 bases removed from V and 6 bases from J, the gap between germline ends came to 9 bases. This CDR3 has 11 residues. CDR1 is SNHLY, CDR2 FYNNEI, per germline. CDR3: CASMQVSEAFF. CDR3 in DNA: TGTGCCAGCATGCAGGTTTCTGAAGCTTTCTTT.

The rearrangement uses TRBV5-1 and TRBJ2-7; TRBD1 matches 7 bases. Germline loops: CDR1 SGHRS, CDR2 YFSETQ. The ends lost 0 bases at V and 6 bases at J; junction bases unmatched: 12. This CDR3 contains 16 residues. CDR3 sequence reads: CASSLAVGQAVSEQYF. DNA of the CDR3: TGCGCCAGCAGCTTGGCCGTCGGACAGGCCGTCTCCGAGCAGTACTTC.

The chain recombines TRBV2 with TRBJ1-2; no firm D call. Germline lookup yields CDR1 SNHLY and CDR2 FYNNEI. Between the trimmed V and J ends, which lost 4 bases and 7 bases, there was a span of 10 bases. The CDR3 is 12 amino acids. Written as DNA, the CDR3 is TGTGCCAGCAGTGTAATAACGGGTGGCTACACCTTC. Translating it yields CASSVITGGYTF.

The CDR3 protein is CSVEGRGSSYNEQFF. The CDR3 DNA reads as TGCAGCGTTGAAGGGCGGGGAAGCTCCTACAATGAGCAGTTCTTC. The chain is built from TRBV29-1 and TRBJ2-1, with a tentative D call TRBD2 (6 bases). Germline V CDR1 and CDR2: SQVTM, ANQGSEA. Trimming pared 1 base from V and 0 bases from J, leaving 10 bases between. CDR3 size: 15 residues.

The chain links TRBV2 to TRBJ1-3; maybe TRBD1 (5 bases). Germline V CDR1 and CDR2: SNHLY, FYNNEI. Trimming cost V 7 bases and J 1 base, with 11 bases left between them. The CDR3 loop spans 14 amino acids. The CDR3 bases are TGTGCCAGCACCGTACCAGGGTCTGGAAACACCATATATTTT. This codes for CASTVPGSGNTIYF.

The chain uses TRBV18 and TRBJ2-5; 7 nucleotides match TRBD1. The CDR3 length is 15 residues. J lost 9 bases, V lost 3 bases, and 13 bases had no gene match. Germline V lookup: CDR1 KGHSH, CDR2 LQKENI. This CDR3 is CASSPPPGQHNPQYF. The CDR3, as DNA: TGTGCCAGCTCACCCCCTCCGGGACAGCATAATCCCCAGTACTTC.

The chain employs TRBV2 and TRBJ1-2; unclear D gene. CDR1 SNHLY and CDR2 FYNNEI come from the germline V gene. The CDR3 runs 13 residues. V lost 8 bases to trimming and J lost 8 bases, with 18 bases between them. The CDR3 DNA is TGTGCCAGCTCCCCGGCTGACACCATAGGCTACACCTTC. Residues: CASSPADTIGYTF.

The V gene is TRBV11-3, the J gene TRBJ2-1; no definite D call. There are 13 residues in the CDR3. CDR1 is SGHNT and CDR2 is YENEEA in the germline V gene. V gave up 5 bases and J gave up 7 bases, with 12 bases separating them. As DNA, the CDR3 is TGTGCCAGCAGCCAAGACATTCTGAATGAGCAGTTCTTC. It specifies CASSQDILNEQFF. The variable domain in full, with the rest retrieved from reference TRBV11-3 and TRBJ2-1, is EAGVVQSPRYKIIEKKQPVAFWCNPISGHNTLYWYLQNLGQGPELLIRYENEEAVDDSQLPKDRFSAERLKGVDSTLKIQPAELGDSAVYLCASSQDILNEQFFGPGTRLTVL.

This rearrangement joins TRBV19 to TRBJ1-1; D is possibly TRBD1 (6 bases). CDR3 size: 13 residues. V gave up 7 bases and J gave up 1 base, with 10 bases separating them. In germline, CDR1 is LNHDA, CDR2 SQIVND (reference sequence). CDR3 amino acids: CASTQGWNTEAFF. The CDR3 region has the DNA TGTGCCAGTACACAGGGATGGAACACTGAAGCTTTCTTT.

In this sample, this clone turned up a few times. This sequence joins TRBV29-1 and TRBJ1-1, with a possible D match to TRBD1 (6 bases). Germline V gene data show CDR1 as SQVTM and CDR2 as ANQGSEA. The V and J ends lost 7 bases and 1 base respectively, with 16 bases between them. The CDR3 length is 14 residues. As DNA, the CDR3 is TGCAGCGCCCGGACAGCCTCTTGGAACACTGAAGCTTTCTTT. Its protein is CSARTASWNTEAFF.

The chain recombines TRBV5-1 with TRBJ1-1, with TRBD1 as a possible D gene (6 bases). Germline V lookup: CDR1 SGHRS, CDR2 YFSETQ. Trimming took off 0 bases at V and 0 bases at J, with 18 bases between the two ends. The CDR3 extends over 18 amino acids. The CDR3 DNA is TGCGCCAGCAGCTTGGAAGGGACAAGTAGTGGTGTGAACACTGAAGCTTTCTTT. It translates to CASSLEGTSSGVNTEAFF.

The J gene is TRBJ2-3, the V gene TRBV5-4, with TRBD2 matching 8 bases. CDR3 length equals 15 residues. Germline CDR1 SGHNT, CDR2 YYREEE (reference sequence). V was pared by 7 bases and J by 4 bases, with 11 bases of the junction left unmatched. The CDR3 coding sequence is TGTGCCAGCGCGAGGGAAGCGGGAGACGCAGATACGCAGTATTTT. This translates into CASAREAGDADTQYF.

The chain has TRBV6-5 and TRBJ1-2, with D hard to call. Per the germline V gene, CDR1 is MNHEY and CDR2 is SVGAGI. Trimming cost V 8 bases and J 4 bases, with 11 bases left between them. CDR3 length: 12 amino acids. The CDR3 reads CASLGSSYGYTF. The DNA for the CDR3 is TGTGCCAGCCTAGGAAGCTCCTATGGCTACACCTTC.

The chain is built from TRBV24-1 and TRBJ1-6; unclear D gene. Trimming took off 1 base at V and 5 bases at J, with 17 bases between the two ends. This CDR3 contains 18 residues. The V gene's germline CDR1 is KGHDR and CDR2 SFDVKD. The CDR3 loop is CATSDLDRGHPDNSPLHF. The CDR3, as DNA: TGTGCCACCAGTGATTTAGATCGAGGCCATCCTGATAATTCACCCCTCCACTTT.

This chain joins TRBV15 and TRBJ1-5; no clear D gene. Trimming removed 1 base at V and 6 bases at J, with 10 bases between. Germline loops: CDR1 LNHNV, CDR2 YYDKDF (reference sequence). This CDR3 has 14 residues. CDR3 in amino acids: CATSRGGVGQPQHF. CDR3 in DNA: TGTGCCACCAGCAGAGGCGGGGTAGGTCAGCCCCAGCATTTT.

The chain uses TRBV19 and TRBJ2-2, with a weak D call TRBD2 (5 bases). The V gene's germline CDR1 is LNHDA and CDR2 SQIVND (reference sequence). The CDR3 covers 13 residues. V was pared by 6 bases and J by 4 bases, with 9 bases between. The CDR3 protein is CASRGGGTGELFF. CDR3 DNA: TGTGCCAGTAGAGGTGGAGGCACCGGGGAGCTGTTTTTT.

The chain couples TRBV9 to TRBJ2-1; 7 nucleotides align to TRBD2. The germline V gene encodes CDR1 SGDLS and CDR2 YYNGEE. The CDR3 loop spans 16 amino acids. J gave up 0 bases and V 4 bases, and 7 bases lay outside the gene matches. The CDR3 DNA sequence: TGTGCCAGCAGCCCCTTGGGGGGGAGCTCCTACAATGAGCAGTTCTTC. Its translation is CASSPLGGSSYNEQFF.

The chain combines TRBV5-1 with TRBJ2-7; possible D gene TRBD2, 6 bases. CDR1 and CDR2 from the germline V gene are SGHRS and YFSETQ. Trimming took off 0 bases at V and 0 bases at J, with 13 bases between the two ends. The length of the CDR3 is 16 residues. In nucleotides, the CDR3 is TGCGCCAGCAGCTTGGCCTCGGGGGAACGCTCCTACGAGCAGTACTTC. It encodes CASSLASGERSYEQYF.

The chain recombines TRBV6-6 with TRBJ1-1, with a tentative D call TRBD1 (6 bases). The CDR3 is 12 amino acids. Germline CDR1 MNHNY, CDR2 SVGAGI (reference sequence). This CDR3 reads CGAGVMNTEAFF. The CDR3 region has the DNA TGTGGTGCAGGGGTGATGAACACTGAAGCTTTCTTT.

The chain uses TRBV7-9 and TRBJ1-3; D is possibly TRBD1 (5 bases). Deletions cut 1 base from V and 0 bases from J, with 10 bases between. Germline values: CDR1 SEHNR, CDR2 FQNEAQ (reference sequence). The CDR3 is 16 amino acids. The CDR3 region is CASSLGQFSSGNTIYF. CDR3 coding DNA: TGTGCCAGCAGCTTAGGACAGTTTAGCTCTGGAAACACCATATATTTT.

This chain links TRBV6-2 or TRBV6-3 with TRBJ2-7; 13 nucleotides agree with TRBD2. CDR3 length equals 15 residues. The trim removed 6 bases at V and 2 bases at J, leaving 4 bases unmatched. Germline CDR1 reads MNHEY; CDR2 reads SVGEGT. The CDR3 nucleotides are TGTGCCAGCAGCGGTGGACTAGCGGGGGCCTACGAGCAGTACTTC. Translation gives CASSGGLAGAYEQYF.

The chain joins TRBV10-3 to TRBJ2-1, with D uncertain. The V end was cut by 0 bases, the J end by 7 bases, with 7 bases between. The CDR3 extends over 13 amino acids. In germline, CDR1 is ENHRY, CDR2 SYGVKD. The DNA of the CDR3 is TGTGCCATCAGTGAGTCAGATGAGAATGAGCAGTTCTTC. Protein product: CAISESDENEQFF.

This clone was observed a few times. V gene TRBV3-1 (or the pseudogene TRBV3-2) combines with J gene TRBJ1-2; D is unclear. V was shortened by 0 bases and J by 6 bases, with 11 bases between the two germline ends. This CDR3 contains 14 residues. Germline CDR1 reads LGHDT; CDR2 reads YNNKEL (reference sequence). The CDR3 DNA follows: TGTGCCAGCAGCCAAGATTTGGAGACTGATGGCTACACCTTC. Translated, it gives CASSQDLETDGYTF.

The chain uses TRBV7-9 and TRBJ1-3, with 7 bases aligning to TRBD1. This CDR3 comprises 20 residues. Germline V gene lookup returns CDR1 SEHNR and CDR2 FQNEAQ (reference sequence). V shed 5 bases and J 0 bases; nucleotides not matched to a gene: 19. CDR3 in DNA: TGTGCCAGCAGCAAGGGGTCCGAGACAGGGCCCTTCATCTCTGGAAACACCATATATTTT. The encoded protein is CASSKGSETGPFISGNTIYF.